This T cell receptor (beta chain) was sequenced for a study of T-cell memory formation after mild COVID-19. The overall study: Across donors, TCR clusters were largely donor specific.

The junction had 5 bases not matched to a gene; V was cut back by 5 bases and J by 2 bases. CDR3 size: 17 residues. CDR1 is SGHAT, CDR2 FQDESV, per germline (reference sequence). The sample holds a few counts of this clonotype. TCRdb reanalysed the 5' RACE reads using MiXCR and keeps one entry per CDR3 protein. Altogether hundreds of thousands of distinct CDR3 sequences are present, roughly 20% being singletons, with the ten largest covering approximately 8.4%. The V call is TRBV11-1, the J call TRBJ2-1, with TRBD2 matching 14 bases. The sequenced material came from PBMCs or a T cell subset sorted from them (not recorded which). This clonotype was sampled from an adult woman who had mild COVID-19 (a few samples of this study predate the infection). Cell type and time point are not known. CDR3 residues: CASSLTSGGAPYNEQFF. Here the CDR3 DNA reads TGTGCCAGCAGCCTGACTAGCGGGGGGGCTCCCTACAATGAGCAGTTCTTC.